Below, 30 T cell receptor beta chains from the same sample are listed, as sequenced in a study of T cells in Graves' hyperthyroidism and ophthalmopathy. Authors of the study amplified TCR beta CDR3 regions from RNA transcripts. The HTBI set primed first-round TCR CDR3 RT-PCR. MiXCR was run by TCRdb on the multiplex PCR reads, yielding one entry per CDR3 protein. This table has roughly 750,000 distinct CDR3 sequences, around 15% appearing once. The sample comprised blood. These TCRs come from a man in his late teens or twenties with Graves' hyperthyroidism.

Many counts were recorded for this clonotype. The rearrangement uses TRBV18 and TRBJ2-1; 9 positions match TRBD1. V dropped 6 bases and J dropped 4; count of bases not matched to a gene: 7. Germline-derived CDR1 and CDR2 are KGHSH and LQKENI. The CDR3 sequence is 15 residues long. CDR3 nucleotides: TGTGCCAGCTCGACTGGACAGGGGAATTACAATGAGCAGTTCTTC. This encodes CASSTGQGNYNEQFF.

On this clonotype itself: A much larger clonotype is one base distant, so this may be a read error. V is TRBV20-1 and J is TRBJ2-5; D tentatively fits TRBD1 or TRBD2 (6 bases each). Germline CDR1 and CDR2: DFQATT and SNEGSKA (reference sequence). The CDR3 is 12 amino acids. In nucleotides, the CDR3 is TGCAGGGCGGGTCGGGGGCGGGAGACCCAGTACTTC. Translating gives CRAGRGRETQYF.

In this sample, this clonotype turned up a few times. CDR3 loop: CASSQASGTGTGYEKLFF. CDR3 coding DNA: TGTGCCAGCAGCCAAGCCTCGGGAACCGGGACAGGATATGAAAAACTGTTTTTT. The chain combines TRBV7-2 with TRBJ1-4; 8 bases map to TRBD1. The CDR3 loop spans 18 amino acids. The germline CDR1 and CDR2 sequences are SGHTA and FQGNSA. The V and J ends lost 5 bases and 6 bases, in that order; junction bases with no gene match: 17.

In its sample, this clonotype was seen many times. The chain carries TRBV24-1 and TRBJ2-1; TRBD2 matches 11 bases. Trimming took 1 base from V and 9 from J; bases not matched to a gene: 7. Germline lookup yields CDR1 KGHDR and CDR2 SFDVKD. The CDR3 runs 16 residues. The CDR3 region is CATSDFGGSGRVEQFF. The CDR3 region has the DNA TGTGCCACCAGTGATTTCGGGGGTAGCGGGAGGGTTGAGCAGTTCTTC.

V gene TRBV5-1 combines with J gene TRBJ1-1, with a weak D call TRBD1 (6 bases). The ends were cut back, 0 bases at V and 0 bases at J, with 15 bases in the middle. The CDR3 contains 17 residues. Per germline, CDR1 SGHRS and CDR2 YFSETQ. The CDR3 bases are TGCGCCAGCAGCTTGGGGGTACAGGGTTGGATGAACACTGAAGCTTTCTTT. It yields the protein CASSLGVQGWMNTEAFF.

About this clonotype: A read error may be the cause here, since a much bigger clone is one base away. The chain links TRBV28 to TRBJ2-7, with 10 bases fitting TRBD1. The tail of the sequence fits TRBJ2-1 better, so the J call may be wrong. In germline, CDR1 is MDHEN, CDR2 SYDVKM. CDR3 length: 16 amino acids. The CDR3 reads CASSLGGTGASYEQFF. Written as DNA, the CDR3 is TGTGCCAGCAGTTTAGGTGGGACAGGGGCGTCCTACGAGCAGTTCTTC.

This clonotype was detected a few times. This chain links TRBV6-2 or TRBV6-3 with TRBJ1-2; D is perhaps TRBD1 (5 bases). CDR1 is MNHEY and CDR2 is SVGEGT in the germline V gene. The V end lost 4 bases, the J end lost 4 bases, and 10 bases lay between the germline ends. The CDR3 is made up of 13 amino acids. The CDR3 spells CASSSGFGYGYTF. CDR3 DNA: TGTGCCAGCAGTTCAGGGTTCGGCTATGGCTACACCTTC.

This clonotype was found many times. The chain employs TRBV12-3 or TRBV12-4 and TRBJ1-1; D unresolved. Trimming removed 3 bases from V and 3 bases from J, with 11 bases in between. The CDR3 sequence is 14 residues long. The DNA of the CDR3 is TGTGCCAGCAGTTTTCGGATCTGGGACACTGAAGCTTTCTTT. Residues: CASSFRIWDTEAFF.

The J gene is TRBJ2-7, the V gene TRBV11-2; either TRBD1 or TRBD2 may supply D (5 bases each). Germline CDR1 and CDR2: SGHAT and FQNNGV. CDR3 length: 13 residues. V lost 5 bases to trimming and J lost 4 bases, with 12 bases between them. This chain's CDR3 is CASSGLREYEQYF. CDR3 coding DNA: TGTGCCAGCAGCGGTCTCAGGGAGTACGAGCAGTACTTC.

The table lists this clonotype with many counts. The rearrangement links TRBV20-1 to TRBJ2-1; TRBD2 aligns across 11 bases. CDR3 size: 14 residues. The trim removed 6 bases at V and 6 bases at J, leaving 7 bases unmatched. Germline V gives CDR1 DFQATT, CDR2 SNEGSKA (reference sequence). The CDR3 bases are TGCAGTGCCCGGCTAGCGGGAGGAGGCAATGAGCAGTTCTTC. It yields the protein CSARLAGGGNEQFF.

J is TRBJ2-7 and V is TRBV20-1; 8 bases map to TRBD1. The V gene's germline CDR1 is DFQATT and CDR2 SNEGSKA (reference sequence). This CDR3 region has 13 residues. J lost 4 bases, V lost 3 bases, and 5 bases had no gene match. DNA of the CDR3: TGCAGTGCTAGCGGGGACAGGTCTTACGAGCAGTACTTC. Its protein is CSASGDRSYEQYF.

V and J are TRBV5-1 and TRBJ2-3; D unclear. Trimming shortened V by 4 bases and J by 2 bases, and 14 bases separated the two germline ends. Germline CDR1 is SGHRS and CDR2 is YFSETQ. The CDR3 runs 15 residues. CDR3 loop: CASSTSAVDTDTQYF. The CDR3 bases are TGCGCCAGCAGCACCTCCGCGGTAGACACAGATACGCAGTATTTT.

This clonotype was seen repeatedly, ten times or more. This chain's CDR3 is CASRWVGLAGSYEQYF. The CDR3 DNA sequence: TGTGCCAGCAGATGGGTAGGACTAGCGGGATCCTACGAGCAGTACTTC. The chain links TRBV28 to TRBJ2-7, with 12 nucleotides matching TRBD2. V gave up 6 bases and J gave up 1 base; unmatched junction bases: 7. CDR1 and CDR2 (germline): MDHEN, SYDVKM. The CDR3 runs to 16 residues.

The chain joins TRBV27 to TRBJ1-5, with a tentative D call TRBD1 (5 bases). The CDR3 consists of 18 residues. Germline-derived CDR1 and CDR2 are MNHEY and SMNVEV (reference sequence). V was clipped by 5 bases and J by 0 bases, with 20 bases between them. CDR3 protein: CASSGSGHSRLSNQPQHF. The CDR3 nucleotides are TGTGCCAGCAGTGGGTCAGGGCACTCAAGACTTAGCAATCAGCCCCAGCATTTT.

Points on this clonotype: A read error may be the cause here, since a much bigger clone is one base away. The gene calls are TRBV12-3 or TRBV12-4 and TRBJ2-3; D gene uncertain. The CDR3 extends over 14 amino acids. CDR3 coding DNA: TGTGCCTGCAGTTTAACCCAGCCCACAGATACGCAGTATTTT. Translating it yields CACSLTQPTDTQYF.

There are a few counts of this clonotype. The DNA for the CDR3 is TGTGCCAGTAGTATATTACACCACGGGACAGGGCTGAACACTGAAGCTTTCTTT. This translates into CASSILHHGTGLNTEAFF. This chain connects TRBV19 to TRBJ1-1; 9 positions match TRBD1. There are 18 residues in the CDR3. Germline trimming cut 2 bases from V and 0 bases from J; bases unmatched to any gene: 10. The germline gives CDR1 LNHDA, CDR2 SQIVND (reference sequence).

The chain joins TRBV7-2 to TRBJ1-4, with a possible D match to TRBD1 (5 bases). V shed 5 bases and J shed 6 bases, with 10 bases lying between them. The length of the CDR3 is 13 residues. From germline, CDR1 is SGHTA and CDR2 FQGNSA. The CDR3 bases are TGTGCCAGCAGCGCCAGGGTGGATGAAAAACTGTTTTTT. Protein product: CASSARVDEKLFF.

This clonotype appeared many times. The chain links TRBV7-6 to TRBJ2-6; D may be TRBD1 or TRBD2 (6 bases each). The germline V and J ends were trimmed by 5 bases and 0 bases, with 17 bases remaining between them. The germline V gene has CDR1 SGHVS and CDR2 FNYEAQ. The CDR3 loop spans 18 amino acids. CDR3 DNA sequence: TGTGCCAGCAGCCCGCGAAGAGGGGGGCGCTCTGGGGCCAACGTCCTGACTTTC. This encodes CASSPRRGGRSGANVLTF.

The chain couples TRBV7-9 to TRBJ1-2; a possible D gene is TRBD1 (6 bases). In germline, CDR1 is SEHNR, CDR2 FQNEAQ (reference sequence). This CDR3 is built from 14 residues. With 2 bases removed from V and 3 bases from J, the gap between germline ends came to 10 bases. The chain's CDR3 is CASSLQGIDYGYTF. The CDR3 DNA follows: TGTGCCAGCAGCTTACAGGGGATCGACTATGGCTACACCTTC.

Turning to this clonotype: A much larger clone is a single base away; this may be a read error. The chain links TRBV28 to TRBJ2-7; D call uncertain. Germline values: CDR1 MDHEN, CDR2 SYDVKM. This CDR3 region has 12 residues. CDR3 loop: CASSPSTYEQSF. The CDR3 DNA is TGTGCCAGCAGTCCCTCAACCTACGAGCAGTCCTTC.

On this clonotype itself: A much larger clone is a single base away; this may be a read error. The chain recombines TRBV11-2 with TRBJ2-3; 8 bases are a match to TRBD2. This CDR3 contains 16 residues. Unmatched junction bases numbered 8, after V lost 1 base and J lost 5 bases. The germline gives CDR1 SGHAT, CDR2 FQNNGV. Written as DNA, the CDR3 is TGTGCCAGCAGCTTAGTTGCGGGAGGAAGGGAAGATACGCAGTATTTT. Protein sequence: CASSLVAGGREDTQYF.

The chain recombines TRBV6-1 with TRBJ1-5; D not certain. The CDR3 has 17 amino acids. Germline V gene lookup returns CDR1 MNHNS and CDR2 SASEGT. V was pared by 0 bases and J by 4 bases, with 16 bases between. Here the CDR3 reads CASSEAFLTENNQPQHF. CDR3 nucleotide sequence: TGTGCCAGCAGTGAAGCCTTTTTGACGGAAAATAATCAGCCCCAGCATTTT.

The sample holds many counts of this clonotype. The chain couples TRBV28 to TRBJ2-3, with D perhaps TRBD1 (7 bases). The CDR3 contains 17 residues. The germline V gene encodes CDR1 MDHEN and CDR2 SYDVKM. The V and J ends lost 2 bases and 4 bases respectively, with 19 bases between them. CDR3 loop: CASSLSPAGGLADTQYF. The CDR3 DNA sequence: TGTGCCAGCAGTTTAAGTCCGGCAGGGGGACTCGCAGATACGCAGTATTTT.

This clonotype was counted at least ten times. As DNA, the CDR3 is TGTGCCAGCAACTTAGCCAGCATGAACACTGAAGCTTTCTTT. It translates to CASNLASMNTEAFF. The chain carries TRBV12-3 or TRBV12-4 and TRBJ1-1, with unresolved D. V lost 7 bases and J lost 0, with 12 bases in between. The length of the CDR3 is 14 residues.

The V and J genes are TRBV28 and TRBJ1-5, with 8 bases matching TRBD1. The length of the CDR3 is 15 residues. The germline V gene has CDR1 MDHEN and CDR2 SYDVKM. Losses at the gene ends were 5 bases for V and 4 bases for J; bases not matched to a gene: 7. CDR3 protein: CASSADRVPNQPQHF. For the CDR3, the DNA is TGTGCCAGCAGTGCGGACAGGGTACCGAATCAGCCCCAGCATTTT. Combining the CDR3 with reference TRBV28 and TRBJ1-5 gives the whole variable domain DVKVTQSSRYLVKRTGEKVFLECVQDMDHENMFWYRQDPGLGLRLIYFSYDVKMKEKGDIPEGYSVSREKKERFSLILESASTNQTSMYLCASSADRVPNQPQHFGDGTRLSIL.

Many counts were recorded for this clonotype. This chain links TRBV20-1 with TRBJ1-5; D unclear. The CDR3 length is 14 residues. From germline, CDR1 is DFQATT and CDR2 SNEGSKA (reference sequence). V lost 2 bases to trimming and J lost 7 bases, with 15 bases between them. The CDR3 nucleotides read TGCAGTGCTAGAACAGATGAAAGCGCACAGCCCCAGCATTTT. The encoded protein is CSARTDESAQPQHF.

This clonotype was counted at least ten times. DNA for the CDR3: TGTGCCAGCAGCCAAGCGGGGGCGGGTCAGCCCCAGCATTTT. It is translated as CASSQAGAGQPQHF. The chain employs TRBV3-1 and TRBJ1-5; the D gene is possibly TRBD1 (6 bases). The V and J ends lost 1 base and 6 bases respectively, with 10 bases between them. The CDR3 consists of 14 residues. Per the germline V gene, CDR1 is LGHDT and CDR2 is YNNKEL (reference sequence).

This clonotype was seen at least ten times. The CDR3 coding sequence is TGTGCCAGCAGCCTCACGTCAGATACGCAGTATTTT. The encoded protein is CASSLTSDTQYF. The chain joins TRBV11-3 to TRBJ2-3; D ambiguous. There are 12 residues in the CDR3. Trimming stripped 5 bases from V and 4 bases from J, with 7 bases between. Germline-derived CDR1 and CDR2 are SGHNT and YENEEA.

This clonotype showed up many times. The rearrangement uses TRBV27 and TRBJ2-5, with TRBD2 identical over 12 bases. Trimming cost V 8 bases and J 5 bases; bases outside gene matches: 15. This CDR3 has 17 amino acids. Germline lookup yields CDR1 MNHEY and CDR2 SMNVEV (reference sequence). The CDR3 loop is CASSPWASGRAGETQYF. CDR3 nucleotides: TGTGCCAGCTCCCCATGGGCTAGCGGGAGGGCCGGGGAGACCCAGTACTTC.

V is TRBV12-3 or TRBV12-4 and J is TRBJ2-1; a weak D match, TRBD2 (5 bases). V was cut by 3 bases and J by 2 bases, with 14 bases left in between. The CDR3 is 16 amino acids. CDR3 in amino acids: CASSFLGISTYNEQFF. The CDR3 DNA reads as TGTGCCAGCAGTTTTCTCGGGATCTCGACCTACAATGAGCAGTTCTTC.